This TCR beta chain was profiled in a study of graft-versus-host responses after intestinal transplantation. Study in general: All recipients were transplanted with multivisceral, liver-intestinal, or isolated intestinal grafts. Induction with anti-thymocyte globulin, then tacrolimus and steroids for approximately three years, was given to all recipients. Study-wide findings and caveats: Individuals who had graft-donor T cell macrochimerism had allografts that showed high graft-versus-host to host-versus-graft clonal ratios. The marrow of recipients harbored GvH clones, and ileum or blood showed some of them first.

The CDR3 sequence is 12 residues long. Trimming shortened V by 5 bases and J by 8 bases, and 10 bases separated the two germline ends. Germline lookup yields CDR1 SGHNT and CDR2 YENEEA. About this clone itself: What it binds is unknown.

Using immunoSEQ multiplex PCR, the repertoire was profiled, and TCRdb retains in-frame clones only, with some absent. In the table there are about 120,000 clones, about 93% of which are singletons. The material sequenced was unstimulated CD8+ T cells sorted from spleen or lymph node cells, taken before intestinal transplant. This sequence originates from a human donor who received an intestinal transplant. The V and J genes are TRBV11-3 and TRBJ2-1, with D perhaps assigned TRBD1 or TRBD2 (5 bases each). CDR3 protein: CASSLRGDEQFF. The CDR3 region has the DNA TGTGCCAGCAGCCTCCGGGGCGATGAGCAGTTCTTC.